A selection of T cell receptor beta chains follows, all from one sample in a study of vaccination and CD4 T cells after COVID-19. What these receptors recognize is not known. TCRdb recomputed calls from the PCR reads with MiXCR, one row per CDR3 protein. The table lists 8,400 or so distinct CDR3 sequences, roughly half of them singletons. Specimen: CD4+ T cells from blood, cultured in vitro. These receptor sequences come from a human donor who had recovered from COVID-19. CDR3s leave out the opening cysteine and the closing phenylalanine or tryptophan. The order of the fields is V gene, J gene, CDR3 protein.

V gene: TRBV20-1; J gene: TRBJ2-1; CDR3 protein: SAQGTSGVRQQF
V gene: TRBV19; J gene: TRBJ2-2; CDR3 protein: ASSRRKNTGELF
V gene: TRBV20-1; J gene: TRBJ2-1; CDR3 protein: SARLTSGRAYNEQF
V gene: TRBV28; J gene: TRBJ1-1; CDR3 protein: ASSLSRQESEAF
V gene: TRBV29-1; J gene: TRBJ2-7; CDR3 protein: SVLAGWTYEQY
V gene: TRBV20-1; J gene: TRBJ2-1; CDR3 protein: SAPRSLGYNEQF
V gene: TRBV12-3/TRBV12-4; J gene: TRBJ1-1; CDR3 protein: ASSYRVDTEAF
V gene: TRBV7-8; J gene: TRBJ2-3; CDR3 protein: ASSVPRMREAVPTQY
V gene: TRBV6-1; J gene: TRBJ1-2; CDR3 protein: ASSPTWGDHGYT
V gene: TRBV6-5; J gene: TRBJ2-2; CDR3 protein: ASSYTGGSSTGELF
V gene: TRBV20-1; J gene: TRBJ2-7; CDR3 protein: SARRIAGALSEQY
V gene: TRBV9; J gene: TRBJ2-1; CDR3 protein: ASSVRPVTNEQF
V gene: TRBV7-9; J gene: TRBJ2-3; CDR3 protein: ASSPLGLVLHTQY
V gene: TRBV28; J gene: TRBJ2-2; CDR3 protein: ATRQGAGTGELF
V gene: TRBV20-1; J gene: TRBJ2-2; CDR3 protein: SASPAGGQGGTGELF
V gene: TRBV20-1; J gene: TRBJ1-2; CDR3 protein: SARDIGTGYGYT
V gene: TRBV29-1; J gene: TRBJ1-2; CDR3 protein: SVQPQGRGVYGYT
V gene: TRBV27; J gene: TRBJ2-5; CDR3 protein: ASSEYQETQY
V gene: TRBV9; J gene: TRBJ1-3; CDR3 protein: ASSLDVGRNTIY
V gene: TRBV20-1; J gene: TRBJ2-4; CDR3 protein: SARSGGLAGTSRSIQY
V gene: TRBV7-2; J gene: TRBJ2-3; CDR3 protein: ASSPSHRGPDTQY
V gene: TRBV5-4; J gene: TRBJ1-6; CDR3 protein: ASRQSQTGTGSPLH
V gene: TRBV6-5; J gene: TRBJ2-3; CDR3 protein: ASSYSIGISTDTQY
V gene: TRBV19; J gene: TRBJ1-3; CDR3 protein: ASTRPGQEISGNTIY
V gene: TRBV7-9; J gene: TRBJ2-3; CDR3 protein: ASSPFRPAGGTDTQY
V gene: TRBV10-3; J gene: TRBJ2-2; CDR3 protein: AIMGSGGTGELF
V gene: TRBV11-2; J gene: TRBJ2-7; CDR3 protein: ASSLGTSGAPYEQY
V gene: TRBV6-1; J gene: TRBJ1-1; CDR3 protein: ASRGQGFNTEAF
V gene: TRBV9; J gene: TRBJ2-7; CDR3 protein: ASSADFYEQY
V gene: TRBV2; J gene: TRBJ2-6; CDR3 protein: ASSLTGVEAGANVLT
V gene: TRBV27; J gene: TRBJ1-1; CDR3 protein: ASSLSRGQGGNTEAF
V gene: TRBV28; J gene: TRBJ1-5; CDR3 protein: ASSDSTSLNQPQH
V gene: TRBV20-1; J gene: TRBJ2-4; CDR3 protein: TAALATPAKNIQY
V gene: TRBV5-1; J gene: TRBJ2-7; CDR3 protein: ASSLGPTGAQYEQY
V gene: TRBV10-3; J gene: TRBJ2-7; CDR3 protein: AIGGVGGPAYEQY
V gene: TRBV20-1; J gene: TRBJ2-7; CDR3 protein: SARAPDRGDYEQY
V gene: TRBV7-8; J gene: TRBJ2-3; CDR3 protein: ASSHGPTDTQY
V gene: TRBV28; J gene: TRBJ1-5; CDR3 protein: ASSYGAGGGNQPQH
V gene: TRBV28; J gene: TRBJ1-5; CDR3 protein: ASSLTQGVGNQPQH
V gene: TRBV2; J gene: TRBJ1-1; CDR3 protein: ASGLGTNTEAF
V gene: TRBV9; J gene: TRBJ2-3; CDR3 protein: ASSPSTSGSLLRRTDTQY
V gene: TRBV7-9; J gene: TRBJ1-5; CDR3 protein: ASSSQGGNQPQH
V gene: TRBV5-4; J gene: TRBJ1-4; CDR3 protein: ASSHTGARNEKLF
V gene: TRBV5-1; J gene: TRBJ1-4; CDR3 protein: ASSPGSGNEKLF